This TCR beta chain is drawn from a study of T-cell memory formation after mild COVID-19. Background on the study: Clusters were largely donor specific.

TCRdb reanalysed the 5' RACE reads using MiXCR and keeps one entry per CDR3 protein. The repertoire holds about 340,000 distinct CDR3 sequences, with 10% to 15% as singletons. This clonotype has just a few counts. What was sequenced was PBMCs or a T cell subset sorted from them (not recorded which). The receptor's source is a young man who had mild COVID-19 (a few samples of this study predate the infection). Cell type and time point are not known.

CDR3 sequence reads: CASAWLTDTQYF. Here the CDR3 DNA reads TGTGCCAGCGCTTGGCTCACAGATACGCAGTATTTT. This chain links TRBV12-3 or TRBV12-4 with TRBJ2-3; D remains ambiguous. The CDR3 spans 12 residues. V dropped 8 bases and J dropped 2 bases, with 8 bases sitting between them.